This TCR beta chain is drawn from a study of blood T cell repertoires in COVID-19. In the authors' workflow: Amplified reference gene primers provided the basis for estimating nucleated cell counts. Measured with immunoSEQ multiplex PCR; TCRdb has only the in-frame clones, and not every one. The V and J calls and clone size were taken over from that table, and D and trimming were inferred from the DNA. The sample yields roughly 250,000 clones, about 68% seen once. Sample: peripheral blood. The sequence was collected from a woman aged 80 or over with acute or convalescent COVID-19.

The chain's CDR3 is CASSLLAGAGPSTDTQYF. The CDR3 DNA is TGTGCCAGCAGCTTGCTAGCGGGGGCCGGACCTAGCACAGATACGCAGTATTTT. The genes are TRBV5-5 and TRBJ2-3; 10 bases align to TRBD2. The germline V gene encodes CDR1 SGHKS and CDR2 YYEKEE (reference sequence). Trimming cost V 1 base and J 0 bases; bases outside gene matches: 8. The CDR3 covers 18 residues.